These 31 T cell receptor beta chains share one sample of origin, sequenced in a study of T cells after yellow fever vaccination (dated by TCRdb to between 2019 and 2020). The library was built by means of 5' RACE. Data came from an Illumina NovaSeq 6000. The public reads were run again by TCRdb, first through fastp at Q25 and then through MiXCR, and only productive beta chains were kept. Identical CDR3 proteins give one entry, which carries the most common genes and DNA. This sample lists 200,000 to 300,000 distinct CDR3 sequences; roughly 3.7% were detected once. The ten top clones hold approximately 18% of the sample. According to the study, the label for this sample's treatment or condition signals: live attenuated yellow fever vaccine strain. Sample: PBMCs, taken 15 days after the yellow fever booster vaccination. These receptors were obtained from a man in his late teens or twenties who received the YFV17D yellow fever vaccine.

This clonotype was picked up many times. V and J are TRBV9 and TRBJ1-2; 7 nucleotides agree with TRBD1. Trimming took 0 bases from V and 0 from J; bases not matched to a gene: 11. Looked up from germline, CDR1 is SGDLS and CDR2 is YYNGEE. The CDR3 has 18 amino acids. CDR3 sequence (DNA): TGTGCCAGCAGCGTAGCGGGGAGGGGGCAACGAGCTAACTATGGCTACACCTTC. Encoded protein: CASSVAGRGQRANYGYTF. Filled out from reference TRBV9 and TRBJ1-2, the complete variable domain reads DSGVTQTPKHLITATGQRVTLRCSPRSGDLSVYWYQQSLDQGLQFLIQYYNGEERAKGNILERFSAQQFPDLHSELNLSSLELGDSALYFCASSVAGRGQRANYGYTFGSGTRLTVV.

This clonotype occurred many times. The genes are TRBV5-1 and TRBJ2-2; maybe TRBD1 (5 bases). CDR1 SGHRS and CDR2 YFSETQ come from the germline V gene. V was shortened by 2 bases and J by 3 bases, with 11 bases between the two germline ends. The CDR3 consists of 15 residues. CDR3 in DNA: TGCGCCAGCAGCTTAGTAGGGGCCGACACCGGGGAGCTGTTTTTT. Its translation: CASSLVGADTGELFF.

V and J are TRBV5-1 and TRBJ1-4; 10 bases are shared with TRBD1. Germline V gives CDR1 SGHRS, CDR2 YFSETQ. Losses at the gene ends were 0 bases for V and 8 bases for J; bases not matched to a gene: 10. The CDR3 consists of 17 residues. DNA of the CDR3: TGCGCCAGCAGCTTGGTTGGGACAGGGGCCGGTGGCGAAAAACTGTTTTTT. Its translation: CASSLVGTGAGGEKLFF.

This clonotype was seen repeatedly, ten times or more. The chain combines TRBV7-2 with TRBJ1-6; D gene uncertain. Germline CDR1 SGHTA, CDR2 FQGNSA. The V gene lost 0 bases and the J gene lost 7 bases, with 4 bases spanning the gap. This CDR3 region has 13 residues. The CDR3 is CASSLAQNSPLHF. The CDR3 DNA is TGTGCCAGCAGCTTAGCGCAGAATTCACCCCTCCACTTT.

This clonotype was seen many times. At one end, the junction sequence differs from germline, possibly due to a read error. This chain connects TRBV12-3 or TRBV12-4 to TRBJ1-1; 8 bases are shared with TRBD1. This CDR3 has 15 residues. Written as DNA, the CDR3 is TGTGCCAGCAGTCTAGCCCAGGGGGCCTATACTGAAGCTTTCTTT. Translation gives CASSLAQGAYTEAFF.

The chain has TRBV5-1 and TRBJ2-7, with D uncertain. V was clipped by 2 bases and J by 0 bases, with 9 bases between them. The CDR3 covers 14 residues. Germline loops: CDR1 SGHRS, CDR2 YFSETQ. CDR3 sequence reads: CASSFSGFSYEQYF. The CDR3 nucleotides are TGCGCCAGCAGCTTTTCGGGTTTCTCCTACGAGCAGTACTTC.

In its sample, this clonotype was seen many times. The V gene is TRBV3-1, the J gene TRBJ2-5; 10 bases agree with TRBD2. With 1 base clipped from V and 1 base from J, the junction kept 6 bases outside the gene matches. CDR3 length: 17 residues. Per germline, CDR1 LGHDT and CDR2 YNNKEL (reference sequence). The CDR3 region is CASSQAGSGGAQETQYF. For the CDR3, the DNA is TGTGCCAGCAGCCAAGCAGGAAGCGGGGGGGCCCAAGAGACCCAGTACTTC.

There are many counts of this clonotype. J is TRBJ1-4 and V is TRBV2, with no clear D. The CDR3 covers 10 residues. Looked up from germline, CDR1 is SNHLY and CDR2 is FYNNEI. Deletions cut 8 bases from V and 3 bases from J, with 1 base between. As DNA, the CDR3 is TGTGCCAGCTCTAATGAAAAACTGTTTTTT. Protein sequence: CASSNEKLFF. Variable domain in full (rest from reference TRBV2 and TRBJ1-4): EPEVTQTPSHQVTQMGQEVILRCVPISNHLYFYWYRQILGQKVEFLVSFYNNEISEKSEIFDDQFSVERPDGSNFTLKIRSTKLEDSAMYFCASSNEKLFFGSGTQLSVL.

In this sample, this clonotype turned up many times. The V call is TRBV10-3, the J call TRBJ2-1; D is tentatively TRBD1 or TRBD2 (5 bases each). Trimming removed 6 bases at V and 1 base at J, with 19 bases between. Per germline, CDR1 ENHRY and CDR2 SYGVKD. This CDR3 contains 17 residues. The CDR3 is CAISGTAGSGSYNEQFF. CDR3 DNA: TGTGCCATCAGCGGGACGGCCGGATCTGGTTCCTACAATGAGCAGTTCTTC.

This clonotype was found many times. The chain carries TRBV6-6 and TRBJ2-5, with D maybe TRBD2 (7 bases). The CDR3 is 15 amino acids. Germline V gives CDR1 MNHNY, CDR2 SVGAGI (reference sequence). Between the trimmed V and J ends, which lost 7 bases and 2 bases, there was a span of 17 bases. Here the CDR3 DNA reads TGTGCCAGCACCCGGGGAGGGGGATCACAAGAGACCCAGTACTTC. Translating gives CASTRGGGSQETQYF.

This clonotype came up many times. The genes are TRBV7-9 and TRBJ1-4; D remains ambiguous. V shed 3 bases and J shed 2 bases, with 4 bases lying between them. Germline CDR1 is SEHNR and CDR2 is FQNEAQ (reference sequence). CDR3 length: 13 residues. The CDR3 coding sequence is TGTGCCAGCAGCTTCTCTACTAATGAAAAACTGTTTTTT. This gives the protein CASSFSTNEKLFF.

This clonotype was observed at least ten times. The gene calls are TRBV2 and TRBJ2-7; D may be TRBD2 (6 bases). From germline, CDR1 is SNHLY and CDR2 FYNNEI. The CDR3 loop spans 15 amino acids. V dropped 3 bases and J dropped 3 bases, with 15 bases sitting between them. CDR3 in amino acids: CASSELSEEGYEQYF. The CDR3 region has the DNA TGTGCCAGCAGTGAGCTTTCCGAGGAGGGCTACGAGCAGTACTTC.

Ten or more counts support this clonotype. CDR3 coding DNA: TGTGCCAGCAGCTTGAGAGACAGCAGCTATGGCTACACCTTC. It codes for CASSLRDSSYGYTF. The chain carries TRBV5-5 and TRBJ1-2; perhaps TRBD1 as D (5 bases). This CDR3 is built from 14 residues. Trimming cost V 1 base and J 4 bases, with 11 bases left between them. Germline-derived CDR1 and CDR2 are SGHKS and YYEKEE (reference sequence).

The sample holds many counts of this clonotype. This chain connects TRBV5-1 to TRBJ1-5; no reliable D call. V was shortened by 1 base and J by 3 bases, with 5 bases between the two germline ends. Germline CDR1 and CDR2: SGHRS and YFSETQ. This CDR3 has 13 residues. CDR3 sequence (DNA): TGCGCCAGCAGCTTGAACCCCAATCAGCCCCAGCATTTT. Encoded protein: CASSLNPNQPQHF.

This clonotype was seen at least ten times. The chain employs TRBV5-1 and TRBJ2-3, with 9 bases fitting TRBD1. The trim removed 2 bases at V and 2 bases at J, leaving 6 bases unmatched. The CDR3 extends over 16 amino acids. In germline, CDR1 is SGHRS, CDR2 YFSETQ. The CDR3 region has the DNA TGCGCCAGCAGCTTCTTAGGGGACAGGGCCACAGATACGCAGTATTTT. Protein: CASSFLGDRATDTQYF.

Ten or more counts support this clonotype. The chain recombines TRBV7-9 with TRBJ1-1; D ambiguous. The CDR3 sequence is 13 residues long. Trimming took 4 bases from V and 3 from J, leaving 9 bases between them. Germline loops: CDR1 SEHNR, CDR2 FQNEAQ (reference sequence). CDR3 in DNA: TGTGCCAGCAGCTCGATAGGGCACACTGAAGCTTTCTTT. It encodes CASSSIGHTEAFF.

This clonotype was seen repeatedly, ten times or more. The J gene is TRBJ2-7, the V gene TRBV5-4; TRBD1 matches 9 bases. J gave up 6 bases and V 4 bases, and 5 bases lay outside the gene matches. The length of the CDR3 is 13 residues. Germline CDR1 SGHNT, CDR2 YYREEE (reference sequence). The CDR3 spells CASSRDREGEQYF. In DNA, the CDR3 is TGTGCCAGCAGCCGGGACAGGGAAGGCGAGCAGTACTTC.

This clonotype showed up many times. This rearrangement joins TRBV12-3 or TRBV12-4 to TRBJ2-2; D gene ambiguous. The V end lost 3 bases, the J end lost 4 bases, and 12 bases lay between the germline ends. CDR3 length: 15 amino acids. CDR3 DNA: TGTGCCAGCAGTTTTCTTCTAGTTAGCACCGGGGAGCTGTTTTTT. This gives the protein CASSFLLVSTGELFF.

This clonotype was seen repeatedly, ten times or more. V usage is TRBV29-1 and J usage is TRBJ1-2, with D possibly being TRBD1 (5 bases). Per the germline V gene, CDR1 is SQVTM and CDR2 is ANQGSEA. The CDR3 extends over 13 amino acids. Trimming left V 7 bases short and J 3 bases short, with 15 bases between. The CDR3 DNA follows: TGCAGCGCCGCCCCAGGGTTTGACTATGGCTACACCTTC. It yields the protein CSAAPGFDYGYTF.

The sample holds many counts of this clonotype. The chain combines TRBV28 with TRBJ2-3, with D perhaps being TRBD1 or TRBD2 (5 bases each). In germline, CDR1 is MDHEN, CDR2 SYDVKM. The CDR3 consists of 17 residues. The V end was cut by 8 bases, the J end by 6 bases, with 27 bases between. The CDR3 sequence: CASGGSWGLPAADTQYF. The DNA for the CDR3 is TGTGCCAGCGGGGGTTCTTGGGGCCTCCCCGCCGCGGATACGCAGTATTTT.

This sequence joins TRBV30 and TRBJ1-2; 9 nucleotides align to TRBD1. Germline V gene data show CDR1 as GTSNPN and CDR2 as SVGIG (reference sequence). CDR3 length: 15 residues. V gave up 4 bases and J gave up 8 bases; unmatched junction bases: 14. The CDR3 sequence: CAWNQVTGGAGGYTF. The CDR3 bases are TGTGCCTGGAATCAAGTAACAGGGGGCGCGGGGGGCTACACCTTC.

This clonotype was recorded many times. The V and J genes are TRBV9 and TRBJ2-5; D possibly uses TRBD1 or TRBD2 (6 bases each). The germline V gene encodes CDR1 SGDLS and CDR2 YYNGEE. The CDR3 covers 15 residues. With 3 bases removed from V and 5 bases from J, the gap between germline ends came to 17 bases. DNA for the CDR3: TGTGCCAGCAGCGAGGGGGACCCGGCGGGGGAGACCCAGTACTTC. Its protein is CASSEGDPAGETQYF.

This clonotype was detected ten times or more. V usage is TRBV20-1 and J usage is TRBJ2-1, with TRBD2 matching over 13 bases. The CDR3 has 18 residues. V gave up 3 bases and J gave up 0 bases; unmatched junction bases: 8. Germline V gene lookup returns CDR1 DFQATT and CDR2 SNEGSKA (reference sequence). CDR3 bases: TGCAGTGCTAGTCGGACTAGCGGGGGCCAGAGCTCCTACAATGAGCAGTTCTTC. Protein: CSASRTSGGQSSYNEQFF.

This clonotype was found many times. This sequence joins TRBV5-1 and TRBJ2-1; a possible D gene is TRBD2 (6 bases). This CDR3 comprises 16 residues. CDR1 and CDR2 from the germline V gene are SGHRS and YFSETQ. With 4 bases removed from V and 6 bases from J, the gap between germline ends came to 20 bases. This CDR3 reads CASSTTATLGGNEQFF. The CDR3 DNA follows: TGCGCCAGCAGCACGACAGCCACCCTGGGGGGCAATGAGCAGTTCTTC. The whole variable domain, remainder taken from reference TRBV5-1 and TRBJ2-1, is KAGVTQTPRYLIKTRGQQVTLSCSPISGHRSVSWYQQTPGQGLQFLFEYFSETQRNKGNFPGRFSGRQFSNSRSEMNVSTLELGDSALYLCASSTTATLGGNEQFFGPGTRLTVL.

The chain couples TRBV19 to TRBJ2-2; 7 bases map to TRBD1. Unmatched junction bases numbered 3, after V lost 6 bases and J lost 5 bases. The germline CDR1 and CDR2 sequences are LNHDA and SQIVND (reference sequence). There are 13 residues in the CDR3. As DNA, the CDR3 is TGTGCCAGTAGCGTGACAGGGACCGGGGAGCTGTTTTTT. Translated: CASSVTGTGELFF.

Many counts were recorded for this clonotype. The chain has TRBV5-1 and TRBJ2-7, with D tentatively TRBD1 (6 bases). Germline V CDR1 and CDR2: SGHRS, YFSETQ. V was cut by 0 bases and J by 2 bases, with 15 bases left in between. The length of the CDR3 is 16 residues. The CDR3: CASSLEEERGTYEQYV. The DNA of the CDR3 is TGCGCCAGCAGCTTGGAGGAGGAGAGGGGGACCTACGAGCAGTACGTC.

This clonotype came up many times. The chain combines TRBV6-2 or TRBV6-3 with TRBJ1-1; D is ambiguous. The CDR3 extends over 12 amino acids. The germline V gene has CDR1 MNHEY and CDR2 SVGEGT. V lost 2 bases and J lost 7, with 8 bases in between. The CDR3 here is CASSYHRGEAFF. In nucleotides, the CDR3 is TGTGCCAGCAGTTACCACCGGGGTGAAGCTTTCTTT.

This clonotype was recorded many times. The genes are TRBV12-3 or TRBV12-4 and TRBJ1-5; D not certain. CDR3 length: 14 amino acids. Trimming pared 6 bases from V and 4 bases from J, leaving 13 bases between. CDR3 amino acids: CASSQGRLNQPQHF. CDR3 coding DNA: TGTGCCAGCAGCCAAGGACGGCTGAATCAGCCCCAGCATTTT.

This clonotype was recorded at least ten times. The chain has TRBV28 and TRBJ2-7; unclear D gene. V was pared by 7 bases and J by 2 bases, with 18 bases between. The CDR3 spans 15 residues. Germline loops: CDR1 MDHEN, CDR2 SYDVKM. CDR3 sequence reads: CASTEDVRSTYEQYF. The CDR3 coding sequence is TGTGCCAGCACCGAAGACGTTCGCTCTACCTACGAGCAGTACTTC.

In this sample, this clonotype turned up a few times. The chain joins TRBV15 to TRBJ2-1; D remains unclear. This CDR3 has 14 residues. CDR1 and CDR2 (germline): LNHNV, YYDKDF (reference sequence). With 1 base removed from V and 4 bases from J, the gap between germline ends came to 8 bases. CDR3 in amino acids: CATSRVAEYNEQFF. DNA of the CDR3: TGTGCCACCAGCAGAGTGGCGGAGTACAATGAGCAGTTCTTC.

A few counts support this clonotype. The chain joins TRBV18 to TRBJ2-7; 12 bases match TRBD1. Germline V gives CDR1 KGHSH, CDR2 LQKENI. This CDR3 is 17 amino acids long. Germline trimming cut 3 bases from V and 6 bases from J; bases unmatched to any gene: 12. The CDR3: CASSPTSGTGGLGEQYV. The CDR3 nucleotides are TGTGCCAGCTCACCTACGTCCGGGACAGGGGGCTTGGGCGAGCAGTACGTC.